This TCR beta chain was captured by sequencing in a study of shared clonotypes between healthy human individuals. Study details: Used for every donor were three CD4 naive, three CD4 memory, two CD8 naive and one CD8 memory plate. Overall study results and limits: Non-shared clonotypes had lower generation probabilities than clonotypes shared by all four sorted-subset donors. Rarefaction analysis demonstrated incomplete sorted-subset sequencing notwithstanding large depth. Sampling covered nothing but blood. Tissue TCR repertoires likely differ from those found in blood.

TCRdb's copy holds only in-frame clones and misses some; the assay was immunoSEQ multiplex PCR. The table has 2 million to 3 million clones, around 90% seen once; the top ten hold over 0.12%. Per the germline V gene, CDR1 is MNHNY and CDR2 is SVGAGI (reference sequence). The V end lost 6 bases, the J end lost 9 bases, and 12 bases lay between the germline ends. The CDR3 is made up of 13 amino acids. A remark on this clone: What it binds is unknown.

The rearrangement joins TRBV6-6 to TRBJ1-6, with D possibly TRBD1 on 6 matching bases. The receptor was isolated from a man aged 18 to 29 in good health. The sequenced sample consisted of naive CD4+ T cells sorted from blood. Subset specified: CD45RA+ positively selected. The CDR3 DNA reads as TGTGCCAGCAGGCAGGGGAGTGTTTCACCCCTCCACTTT. Its translation: CASRQGSVSPLHF.